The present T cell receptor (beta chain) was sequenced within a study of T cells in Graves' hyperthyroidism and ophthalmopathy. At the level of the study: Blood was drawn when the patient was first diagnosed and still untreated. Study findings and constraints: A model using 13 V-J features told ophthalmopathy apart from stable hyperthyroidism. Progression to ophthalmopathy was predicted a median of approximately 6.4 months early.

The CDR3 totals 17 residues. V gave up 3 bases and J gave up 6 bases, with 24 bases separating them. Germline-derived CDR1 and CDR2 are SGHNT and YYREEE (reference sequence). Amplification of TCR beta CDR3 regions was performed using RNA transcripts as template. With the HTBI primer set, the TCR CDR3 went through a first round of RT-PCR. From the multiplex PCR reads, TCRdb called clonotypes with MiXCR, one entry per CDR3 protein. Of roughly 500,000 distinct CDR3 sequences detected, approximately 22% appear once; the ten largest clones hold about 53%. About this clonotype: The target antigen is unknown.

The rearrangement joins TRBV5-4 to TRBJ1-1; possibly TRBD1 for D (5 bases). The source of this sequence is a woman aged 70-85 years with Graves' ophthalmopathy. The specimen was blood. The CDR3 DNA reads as TGTGCCAGCAGCTCGAAGAGGGGCGCGGGTAACTACGCTGAAGCTTTCTTT. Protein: CASSSKRGAGNYAEAFF. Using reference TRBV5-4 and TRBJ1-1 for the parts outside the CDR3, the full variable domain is ETGVTQSPTHLIKTRGQQVTLRCSSQSGHNTVSWYQQALGQGPQFIFQYYREEENGRGNFPPRFSGLQFPNYSSELNVNALELDDSALYLCASSSKRGAGNYAEAFFGQGTRLTVV.